This TCR beta chain was found in a study of spatial heterogeneity in lung cancer. Every molecule of TCR cDNA had its own unique molecular identifier. Via MiXCR, TCRdb re-called the 5' RACE reads, giving one row per CDR3 protein. The table lists 40,000 to 55,000 distinct CDR3 sequences, roughly an eighth of them singletons. Time point specified: sample taken at primary tumor resection. The donors, about 74 patients with untreated early-stage non-small cell lung cancer, provided the samples. This CDR3 contains 15 residues. V lost 8 bases and J lost 0; bases outside the gene matches: 8. The V gene's germline CDR1 is ENHRY and CDR2 SYGVKD.

This clonotype was sampled from a male donor with early-stage non-small cell lung cancer. The chain employs TRBV10-3 and TRBJ2-5; 8 bases agree with TRBD1. The sample in question was PBMCs, obtained at surgery. The CDR3 nucleotides read TGTGCCATCCGCGCCGGGACAGGTGACCAAGAGACCCAGTACTTC. It is translated as CAIRAGTGDQETQYF.